These 27 T cell receptor beta chains came from one sample sequenced in a study of tumor and adjacent non-tumor tissue in lung cancer. RNA was extracted from bulk tissue without any cell sorting. A modified ARM-PCR protocol with three rounds of nested PCR amplified TCRbeta. MiXCR, applied by TCRdb to the multiplex PCR reads, yields one record per CDR3 protein. The sample has more than 120,000 distinct CDR3 sequences, about 71% seen once; the top ten hold roughly 18%. Sequencing was done on a sample of lung tumor tissue. These receptors were taken from a man in his 60s with small cell lung cancer.

About this clonotype: The junction differs from germline at one of its ends, possibly a read error. This rearrangement joins TRBV12-3 or TRBV12-4 to TRBJ2-2; the match to TRBD2 covers 8 bases. The CDR3 is 16 residues long. The CDR3 DNA sequence: TGTACCAGCACCAATGGACTAGCAACGAAGACAGGGGAGCTGTTTTTT. Its translation is CTSTNGLATKTGELFF.

On this clonotype itself: One end of the junction fails to match germline, which may point to a read error. The chain carries TRBV29-1 and TRBJ2-1; TRBD1 aligns across 8 bases. Germline V gene data show CDR1 as SQVTM and CDR2 as ANQGSEA. This CDR3 comprises 14 residues. CDR3 in amino acids: CTVETRGRLDEQFF. The CDR3 DNA sequence: TGCACCGTTGAGACCAGGGGGCGTTTAGATGAGCAGTTCTTC.

This clonotype has at least ten counts. CDR3 nucleotides: TGCGCCAGCAGCCCAGGGAACACTGAAGCTTTCTTT. This translates into CASSPGNTEAFF. This chain uses TRBV4-1 with TRBJ1-1, with D uncertain. Trimming took 4 bases from V and 1 from J, leaving 4 bases between them. From germline, CDR1 is MGHRA and CDR2 YSYEKL. The CDR3 covers 12 residues.

As concerns this clonotype: This may be a read error, as it is one base from a much larger clone. The chain couples TRBV11-2 to TRBJ1-1; D gene unclear. The CDR3 covers 13 residues. Germline CDR1 reads SGHAT; CDR2 reads FQNNGV. The DNA of the CDR3 is TGTACCAGCAGCTTATTGACCGGCCCCGAAGCTTTCTTT. This sequence encodes CTSSLLTGPEAFF. The variable domain in full, with the rest retrieved from reference TRBV11-2 and TRBJ1-1, is EAGVAQSPRYKIIEKRQSVAFWCNPISGHATLYWYQQILGQGPKLLIQFQNNGVVDDSQLPKDRFSAERLKGVDSTLKIQPAKLEDSAVYLCTSSLLTGPEAFFGQGTRLTVV.

About this clonotype: One end of the junction is discordant with germline, which a read error may explain. The genes are TRBV6-5 and TRBJ2-7, with D perhaps matching TRBD2 (5 bases). The CDR3 covers 13 residues. Germline V CDR1 and CDR2: MNHEY, SVGAGI. CDR3 amino acids: CASRTRGFYEHYF. CDR3 sequence (DNA): TGTGCCAGCAGGACCAGAGGGTTCTACGAGCATTATTTC.

With regard to this clonotype: A read error may explain this, as a much larger clone is one base away. This chain joins TRBV29-1 and TRBJ1-1; 7 bases are shared with TRBD1. J gave up 5 bases and V 7 bases, and 7 bases lay outside the gene matches. The CDR3 spans 12 residues. Per the germline V gene, CDR1 is SQVTM and CDR2 is ANQGSEA. In DNA form, the CDR3 reads TGCAGCGCCACGACAGGGACGACTGAAGCTTTCTTT. Protein product: CSATTGTTEAFF.

The genes are TRBV11-2 and TRBJ2-1, with D unresolved. Germline V gives CDR1 SGHAT, CDR2 FQNNGV. This CDR3 comprises 11 residues. Trimming stripped 4 bases from V and 8 bases from J, with 6 bases between. The CDR3 nucleotides read TGTGCCAGCAGCTCCCACGATGAGCAGTTCTTC. As protein: CASSSHDEQFF.

V gene TRBV28 combines with J gene TRBJ2-5; no clear D. Trimming left V 6 bases short and J 4 bases short, with 9 bases between. Germline CDR1 and CDR2: MDHEN and SYDVKM. The CDR3 has 12 residues. In nucleotides, the CDR3 is TGTGCCAGCAGCTTCTTCGGAGAGACCCAGTACTTC. This sequence encodes CASSFFGETQYF.

The chain carries TRBV5-5 and TRBJ2-7; maybe TRBD2 (6 bases). The germline gives CDR1 SGHKS, CDR2 YYEKEE (reference sequence). The CDR3 loop spans 12 amino acids. CDR3 amino acids: CASSLRGGVQYV. CDR3 DNA sequence: TGTGCTAGCAGCTTAAGAGGCGGGGTTCAGTACGTC.

The rearrangement links TRBV19 to TRBJ2-7; the D gene is possibly TRBD2 (5 bases). This CDR3 spans 14 amino acids. CDR1 is LNHDA, CDR2 SQIVND, per germline (reference sequence). Trimming cost V 5 bases and J 4 bases, with 15 bases left between them. The CDR3 spells CASSRTEVPYEQYF. The CDR3 DNA sequence: TGTGCCAGTAGTCGGACGGAGGTCCCTTACGAGCAGTACTTC.

The rearrangement links TRBV12-3 or TRBV12-4 to TRBJ1-3; D not certain. Trimming pared 7 bases from V and 0 bases from J, leaving 13 bases between. The CDR3 loop spans 15 amino acids. The CDR3 protein is CASTPCASSGNTIYF. CDR3 sequence (DNA): TGTGCCAGCACCCCATGTGCCTCCTCTGGAAACACCATATATTTT.

V is TRBV5-1 and J is TRBJ2-5; D is ambiguous. The CDR3 sequence is 13 residues long. CDR1 and CDR2 from the germline V gene are SGHRS and YFSETQ. The V end lost 2 bases, the J end lost 2 bases, and 7 bases lay between the germline ends. The CDR3 DNA sequence: TGCGCCAGCAGCTTACACCCTCAAGAGACCCAGTACTTC. Translation gives CASSLHPQETQYF.

On this clonotype itself: As the CDR3 is not closed by the conserved phenylalanine or tryptophan, this likely results from a read error. The chain joins TRBV6-2 or TRBV6-3 to TRBJ2-3, with 7 nucleotides matching TRBD2. V trimming: 8 bases; J trimming: 8 bases; junction bases outside the gene matches: 13. This CDR3 is 14 amino acids long. Germline values: CDR1 MNHEY, CDR2 SVGEGT. Here the CDR3 reads CASGLAASWGTQYI. Here the CDR3 DNA reads TGTGCCAGCGGCCTAGCGGCCTCCTGGGGTACGCAGTATATT.

As to this clonotype: This clone may be a read error of a much larger clone one base away. The chain joins TRBV6-5 to TRBJ2-1; the match to TRBD1 covers 8 bases. This CDR3 contains 14 residues. With V trimmed by 5 bases and J by 7 bases, 7 bases remained unmatched. From germline, CDR1 is MNHEY and CDR2 SVGAGI. The CDR3 DNA follows: TGTGCCAGCAGTCTCCGGGACAGGTTTAATGAGCAGTTCTTC. Translated: CASSLRDRFNEQFF.

As for this clonotype: Because the CDR3 is missing its conserved closing phenylalanine or tryptophan, this is likely a read error. V and J are TRBV6-6 and TRBJ1-5; tentative D call: TRBD1 (5 bases). V gave up 3 bases and J gave up 4 bases, with 13 bases separating them. Looked up from germline, CDR1 is MNHNY and CDR2 is SVGAGI (reference sequence). There are 15 residues in the CDR3. The CDR3: CASSYEGGENQPQHS. The CDR3 DNA reads TGTGCCAGCAGTTATGAGGGAGGGGAAAATCAGCCCCAGCATTCT.

This clonotype appeared a few times. The chain is built from TRBV30 and TRBJ2-7; D is ambiguous. The CDR3 totals 10 residues. Germline V gene sequence: CDR1 GTSNPN, CDR2 SVGIG (reference sequence). Trimming cost V 4 bases and J 5 bases, with 6 bases left between them. The CDR3 DNA is TGTGCCTGGATCGGTCACGAGCAGTACTTC. Its protein is CAWIGHEQYF.

The chain recombines TRBV11-2 with TRBJ2-3; D is unclear. The V and J ends lost 9 bases and 3 bases respectively, with 13 bases between them. Looked up from germline, CDR1 is SGHAT and CDR2 is FQNNGV. The CDR3 is 13 amino acids. DNA for the CDR3: TGTGCCAGTAGCCCGCAGAAGACAGATACGCAGTATTTT. It encodes CASSPQKTDTQYF.

Note on this clonotype: This may be a read error, as it is one base from a much larger clone. The chain is built from TRBV20-1 and TRBJ2-1; D ambiguous. There are 14 residues in the CDR3. Germline V gene lookup returns CDR1 DFQATT and CDR2 SNEGSKA (reference sequence). Trimming took 7 bases from V and 6 from J, leaving 19 bases between them. As DNA, the CDR3 is TGCAGTGATCCAGTTAGTGGGCGCGGCAATGAGCAGTTCTTC. Amino acids: CSDPVSGRGNEQFF.

This clonotype was observed a single time. A much larger clone sits a single nucleotide away, making a read error possible. The chain recombines TRBV20-1 with TRBJ2-5; 7 bases align to TRBD2. V trimming: 0 bases; J trimming: 10 bases; junction bases outside the gene matches: 14. Germline V CDR1 and CDR2: DFQATT, SNEGSKA (reference sequence). The CDR3 length is 15 residues. The CDR3 sequence: CSAREQSGGSKSQYF. CDR3 nucleotides: TGCAGTGCTAGAGAGCAGTCGGGCGGGAGTAAGAGCCAGTACTTC.

Comments on this clonotype: The CDR3 does not close with the conserved phenylalanine or tryptophan, likely indicating a read error. This chain uses TRBV11-2 with TRBJ2-6, with 9 bases aligning to TRBD1. CDR3 length: 18 residues. Germline V gene data show CDR1 as SGHAT and CDR2 as FQNNGV. J was trimmed by 1 base and V by 6 bases; bases with no gene match: 10. The DNA for the CDR3 is TGTGCCAGCAGTTTACCGGGACAGGGTCTGTCTGGGGCCAACGTCCTGACTAAC. This encodes CASSLPGQGLSGANVLTN.

This clonotype was found a few times. The rearrangement joins TRBV7-2 to TRBJ1-2; D gene unclear. Germline V gene data show CDR1 as SGHTA and CDR2 as FQGNSA. V shed 0 bases and J shed 4 bases, with 9 bases lying between them. This CDR3 has 14 amino acids. CDR3 loop: CASSLARYSYGYTF. Here the CDR3 DNA reads TGTGCCAGCAGCTTAGCTAGGTACAGCTATGGCTACACCTTC.

The count of this clonotype is one. A read error is possible here, since a much larger clone lies one base away. The chain combines TRBV6-1 with TRBJ1-4; 8 bases map to TRBD1. This CDR3 spans 16 amino acids. Germline lookup yields CDR1 MNHNS and CDR2 SASEGT. This chain's CDR3 is CACSPRTGTNNEKLFF. DNA of the CDR3: TGTGCCTGCAGTCCGCGGACAGGGACTAATAATGAAAAACTGTTTTTT.

With regard to this clonotype: At one of its ends the junction is not consistent with the germline gene, which may arise from a read error. This CDR3 is CATSSESGTQYF. CDR3 nucleotides: TGTGCCACCAGTTCGGAGTCCGGGACCCAGTACTTT. The rearrangement joins TRBV24-1 to TRBJ2-5; the D call may be TRBD1 or TRBD2 (5 bases each). CDR1 is KGHDR and CDR2 is SFDVKD in the germline V gene. The CDR3 is made up of 12 amino acids.

By proportion, this clonotype is medium-sized (0.01 to 0.1%). The V call is TRBV4-2, the J call TRBJ2-1, with 16 bases matching TRBD2. With 0 bases clipped from V and 5 bases from J, the junction kept 10 bases outside the gene matches. The CDR3 runs 20 residues. In germline, CDR1 is LGHNA, CDR2 YNFKEQ. CDR3 DNA: TGTGCCAGCAGCCAAGACCCCGGGACTAGCGGGAGGGCCCTCCACAATGAGCAGTTCTTC. Translated, it gives CASSQDPGTSGRALHNEQFF.

Concerning this clonotype itself: Germline and junction disagree at one end, which may indicate a read error. The V gene is TRBV20-1, the J gene TRBJ1-4, with unresolved D. The CDR3 spans 14 residues. In germline, CDR1 is DFQATT, CDR2 SNEGSKA (reference sequence). The CDR3 sequence is CSVLSETTNEKLFF. The DNA for the CDR3 is TGTAGTGTACTGTCCGAGACTACTAATGAAAAACTGTTTTTT.

The chain is built from TRBV29-1 and TRBJ2-1; TRBD1 aligns across 7 bases. V trimming: 8 bases; J trimming: 7 bases; junction bases outside the gene matches: 2. This CDR3 contains 10 residues. Germline V gene data show CDR1 as SQVTM and CDR2 as ANQGSEA. CDR3 bases: TGCAGCTCAGGGGGTAATGAGCAGTTCTTC. Its translation: CSSGGNEQFF.

This chain links TRBV6-1 with TRBJ2-7; 9 bases align to TRBD1. Germline-derived CDR1 and CDR2 are MNHNS and SASEGT. The length of the CDR3 is 14 residues. Germline trimming cut 4 bases from V and 3 bases from J; bases unmatched to any gene: 4. CDR3 DNA sequence: TGTGCCAGCAGTGCGGGACAGGGATTCTACGAGCAGTACGTC. Its translation: CASSAGQGFYEQYV.